Only a few counts were recorded for the clone carrying this T cell receptor beta chain. The sample is drawn from a study of response to subunit inactivated influenza vaccine. MiXCR was run by TCRdb on the RT-PCR reads, yielding one entry per CDR3 protein. This sample yields under 800,000 distinct CDR3 sequences, of which about 15% are seen a single time; around 7.3% belongs to the top ten. Germline loops: CDR1 SGHTA, CDR2 FQGTGA. Trimming took off 1 base at V and 2 bases at J, with 14 bases between the two ends. There are 16 residues in the CDR3. The sequencing used PBMCs from blood, collected around 14 days before vaccination. V is TRBV7-3 and J is TRBJ2-5, with D possibly called TRBD1 or TRBD2 (5 bases each). The receptor was derived from a man between 45 and 60 years old who received an inactivated influenza vaccine. CDR3 loop: CASSLRGAHGQETQYF. CDR3 DNA sequence: TGTGCCAGCAGCTTAAGAGGGGCCCATGGGCAAGAGACCCAGTACTTC.